This record concerns one TCR beta chain sequence. One junction end disagrees with the germline gene, perhaps due to a read error. This sample was included in a study of blood T cells in healthy people across ages. Alongside a J-beta primer mix, a sample-barcoded 5' primer served in a second PCR lasting about 7 to 12 cycles. Each CDR3 protein is one row after TCRdb ran MiXCR on the 5' RACE reads. The data show roughly 2 million distinct CDR3 sequences, approximately 50% seen once. CDR3 length: 17 amino acids. Germline values: CDR1 MNHNY, CDR2 SVGAGI (reference sequence). This sequence originates from a woman aged 40 to 50 in good health. The V call is TRBV6-6, the J call TRBJ2-4; D call uncertain. Sequencing was done on a sample of blood. The CDR3 is CASSFAVPSPGSNEQNF. As DNA, the CDR3 is TGTGCCAGCAGTTTTGCAGTCCCTTCCCCCGGCTCCAACGAGCAGAACTTC.